This T cell receptor (beta chain) was sequenced for a study of T cells after yellow fever vaccination. Study-level background: Low-cell-number fractions underwent preparation using SMART-Seq v4 Ultra Low Input.

The study made its TCR cDNA through 5'RACE template switching. That step introduced a universal primer site along with UMIs. From the 5' RACE reads, TCRdb called clonotypes with MiXCR, one entry per CDR3 protein. The sample consists of hundreds of thousands of distinct CDR3 sequences, around 9.3% of them appearing once. This clonotype was picked up a small number of times. This CDR3 is 13 amino acids long. Germline V gene lookup returns CDR1 LGHNA and CDR2 YNFKEQ. V dropped 7 bases and J dropped 1 base, with 9 bases sitting between them. The V gene is TRBV4-2, the J gene TRBJ2-3, with unresolved D. Sequenced material: CD4+ T cells sorted from PBMCs, taken 5 days after the yellow fever booster vaccination. This receptor was identified in a man aged 18-30 years who received the YFV17D yellow fever vaccine. The CDR3: CASTLSGTDTQYF. The CDR3 coding sequence is TGTGCCAGCACCCTCTCTGGCACAGATACGCAGTATTTT.